Listed below are T cell receptor beta chains from one sample, sequenced in a study of CD8 T cells in Susac syndrome. TCRdb called the immunoSEQ multiplex PCR reads again in MiXCR, with one record for every CDR3 protein. The sample carries around 190,000 distinct CDR3 sequences, approximately 94% recorded once. What was sequenced was CD4+ T cells from PBMCs. The receptors here all came from a human donor in good health. Both conserved end residues are part of each CDR3. A D gene is named only where the DNA matches it firmly. A row's size may be missing; if present it is once, few, many or a size class.

size: NA; V: TRBV6-5; D: TRBD1; J: TRBJ1-2; CDR3: CATRDRGNGYTF; DNA: TGTGCCACGCGGGACAGGGGGAATGGCTACACCTTC
size: NA; V: TRBV7-2; D: NA; J: TRBJ2-3; CDR3: CASSLLPETDTQYF; DNA: TGTGCCAGCAGCTTACTCCCAGAAACAGATACGCAGTATTTT
size: NA; V: TRBV5-1; D: NA; J: TRBJ2-5; CDR3: CASRRAPIPQETQYF; DNA: TGCGCCAGCCGCCGAGCGCCAATCCCTCAAGAGACCCAGTACTTC
size: few; V: TRBV9; D: TRBD1; J: TRBJ2-1; CDR3: CASSVQDRGRDEQFF; DNA: TGTGCCAGCAGCGTGCAGGACAGGGGGCGAGATGAGCAGTTCTTC
size: NA; V: TRBV25-1; D: NA; J: TRBJ2-7; CDR3: CASSDRVTYEQYF; DNA: TGTGCCAGCAGTGATCGGGTAACCTACGAGCAGTACTTC
size: NA; V: TRBV20-1; D: TRBD2; J: TRBJ2-1; CDR3: CSAPLAGGPSEQFF; DNA: TGCAGTGCACCGCTAGCGGGAGGGCCAAGTGAGCAGTTCTTC
size: NA; V: TRBV9; D: TRBD2; J: TRBJ2-4; CDR3: CASSAGLENIQYF; DNA: TGTGCCAGCAGCGCCGGACTAGAAAACATTCAGTACTTC
size: NA; V: TRBV28; D: NA; J: TRBJ1-5; CDR3: CASHRESNQPQHF; DNA: TGTGCCAGCCACAGGGAAAGCAATCAGCCCCAGCATTTT
size: NA; V: TRBV5-4; D: TRBD2; J: TRBJ2-1; CDR3: CASSVSGPQTEQFF; DNA: TGTGCCAGCAGCGTTAGCGGGCCTCAGACGGAGCAGTTCTTC
size: NA; V: TRBV29-1; D: NA; J: TRBJ1-2; CDR3: CSVDWRTYGYTF; DNA: TGCAGCGTTGATTGGAGGACCTATGGCTACACCTTC
size: NA; V: TRBV28; D: NA; J: TRBJ2-7; CDR3: CASSPYYEQYF; DNA: TGTGCCAGCAGTCCTTACTACGAGCAGTACTTC
size: NA; V: TRBV9; D: TRBD2; J: TRBJ2-7; CDR3: CASSRAGGSYEQYF; DNA: TGTGCCAGCAGCAGAGCGGGAGGATCCTACGAGCAGTACTTC
size: few; V: TRBV5-8; D: TRBD2; J: TRBJ2-3; CDR3: CASSLRLAGTDTQYF; DNA: TGTGCCAGCAGCTTGAGACTAGCGGGTACAGATACGCAGTATTTT
size: NA; V: TRBV30; D: NA; J: TRBJ1-2; CDR3: CAWSAPRFVSYGYTF; DNA: TGTGCCTGGAGTGCGCCCCGCTTCGTGAGCTATGGCTACACCTTC
size: NA; V: TRBV30; D: NA; J: TRBJ1-1; CDR3: CAWSFTQNTEAFF; DNA: TGTGCCTGGAGTTTCACACAGAACACTGAAGCTTTCTTT
size: NA; V: TRBV7-9; D: NA; J: TRBJ2-2; CDR3: CASDTDNTGELFF; DNA: TGTGCCAGCGATACAGATAACACCGGGGAGCTGTTTTTT
size: NA; V: TRBV20-1; D: TRBD1; J: TRBJ2-3; CDR3: CSAEQGVGTDTQYF; DNA: TGCAGTGCGGAGCAGGGGGTGGGCACAGATACGCAGTATTTT
size: NA; V: TRBV2; D: NA; J: TRBJ2-7; CDR3: CASSEVSTYEQYF; DNA: TGTGCCAGCAGTGAGGTTTCCACCTACGAGCAGTACTTC
size: NA; V: TRBV5-1; D: NA; J: TRBJ2-7; CDR3: CASSSRTAPYEQYF; DNA: TGCGCCAGCAGCTCCCGGACTGCTCCCTACGAGCAGTACTTC
size: NA; V: TRBV9; D: NA; J: TRBJ2-2; CDR3: CASSSRTGRHGELFF; DNA: TGTGCCAGCAGCTCCCGAACAGGGAGACACGGGGAGCTGTTTTTT
size: NA; V: TRBV28; D: NA; J: TRBJ2-7; CDR3: CASSLYGGSYEQYF; DNA: TGTGCCAGCAGTCTTTATGGCGGCTCCTACGAGCAGTACTTC
size: NA; V: TRBV7-8; D: NA; J: TRBJ1-5; CDR3: CASSLARVSLNQPQHF; DNA: TGTGCCAGCAGCTTAGCGCGGGTGTCGTTAAATCAGCCCCAGCATTTT
size: NA; V: TRBV12-3/TRBV12-4; D: TRBD1; J: TRBJ2-1; CDR3: CASSSRTGGIYEQFF; DNA: TGTGCCAGCAGTTCTAGGACAGGGGGAATCTATGAGCAGTTCTTC
size: NA; V: TRBV20-1; D: NA; J: TRBJ2-5; CDR3: CSASRRAETQYF; DNA: TGCAGTGCGAGTCGGCGGGCAGAGACCCAGTACTTC
size: NA; V: TRBV6-6; D: NA; J: TRBJ2-7; CDR3: CASTLVAPYYEQYF; DNA: TGTGCCAGCACGTTAGTCGCTCCTTACTACGAGCAGTACTTC
size: NA; V: TRBV12-3/TRBV12-4; D: NA; J: TRBJ2-1; CDR3: CASSSWRADNEQFF; DNA: TGTGCCAGCAGTTCTTGGCGGGCAGACAATGAGCAGTTCTTC
size: NA; V: TRBV29-1; D: NA; J: TRBJ1-5; CDR3: CSVTDGKDSNQPQHF; DNA: TGCAGCGTTACCGACGGAAAAGATAGCAATCAGCCCCAGCATTTT
size: NA; V: TRBV6-2/TRBV6-3; D: TRBD2; J: TRBJ2-5; CDR3: CASSYSTSLGTYQETQYF; DNA: TGTGCCAGCAGTTACTCGACTAGCCTAGGAACTTACCAAGAGACCCAGTACTTC
size: NA; V: TRBV6-2/TRBV6-3; D: NA; J: TRBJ2-5; CDR3: CASSYSLRETQYF; DNA: TGTGCCAGCAGTTACTCTCTTCGGGAGACCCAGTACTTC
size: NA; V: TRBV7-2; D: NA; J: TRBJ2-7; CDR3: CASSLVHGSSYEQYF; DNA: TGTGCCAGCAGCTTAGTCCACGGGAGTAGTTACGAGCAGTACTTC
size: NA; V: TRBV19; D: NA; J: TRBJ2-1; CDR3: CASSMRGQVGEQFF; DNA: TGTGCCAGTAGTATGAGGGGCCAAGTGGGTGAGCAGTTCTTC
size: NA; V: TRBV5-6; D: NA; J: TRBJ2-2; CDR3: CASSLGQRRGELFF; DNA: TGTGCCAGCAGCTTGGGGCAGCGTAGGGGGGAGCTGTTTTTT
size: once; V: TRBV20-1; D: NA; J: TRBJ2-3; CDR3: CSATSASTDTQYF; DNA: TGCAGTGCTACTAGCGCGAGCACAGATACGCAGTATTTT
size: NA; V: TRBV20-1; D: NA; J: TRBJ2-1; CDR3: CSASSPQGYNEQFF; DNA: TGCAGTGCTAGTAGCCCACAGGGCTACAATGAGCAGTTCTTC
size: NA; V: TRBV20-1; D: NA; J: TRBJ2-3; CDR3: CSAGPGSLTDTQYF; DNA: TGCAGTGCCGGACCCGGAAGCCTCACAGATACGCAGTATTTT
size: NA; V: TRBV11-1; D: NA; J: TRBJ2-3; CDR3: CASSLDPGDTDTQYF; DNA: TGTGCCAGCAGCTTAGACCCAGGCGACACAGATACGCAGTATTTT
size: NA; V: TRBV29-1; D: NA; J: TRBJ1-1; CDR3: CSVEDYGLNTEAFF; DNA: TGCAGCGTTGAAGATTATGGTTTGAACACTGAAGCTTTCTTT
size: NA; V: TRBV18; D: TRBD2; J: TRBJ2-7; CDR3: CASSRPTSEPYEQYF; DNA: TGTGCCAGCTCACGCCCGACTAGCGAACCCTACGAGCAGTACTTC
size: NA; V: TRBV20-1; D: NA; J: TRBJ2-1; CDR3: CSARGSGSGYNEQFF; DNA: TGCAGTGCTAGGGGTTCGGGGAGCGGCTACAATGAGCAGTTCTTC
size: once; V: TRBV29-1; D: TRBD2; J: TRBJ2-4; CDR3: CSVEVGGVAKNIQYF; DNA: TGCAGCGTTGAAGTGGGGGGGGTAGCCAAAAACATTCAGTACTTC